This T cell receptor (beta chain) was observed in a study of shared clonotypes between healthy human individuals. The CDR3 runs to 18 residues. Germline CDR1 SGHAT, CDR2 FQNNGV. V dropped 1 base and J dropped 2; count of bases not matched to a gene: 6. Genomic DNA of every subset was divided equally among multiple immunoSEQ plates. Only in-frame clones appear in the TCRdb table, and some are missing; sequencing was by immunoSEQ multiplex PCR. This table has about 490,000 clones, 76% appearing once. The chain carries TRBV11-2 and TRBJ2-1; 12 bases fit TRBD2. This sequence was found in a woman between 40 and 50 years old in good health. Some clones in this sample may be carry-over from other donors' samples. The sequenced material came from PBMCs. The CDR3 protein is CASSLGSSGRGTYNEQFF. The CDR3 DNA reads as TGTGCCAGCAGCTTAGGTTCTAGCGGGAGGGGGACCTACAATGAGCAGTTCTTC.